The subject of this entry is one T cell receptor beta chain. Original methodology: Amplification of reference gene primers provided the estimated nucleated cell counts. Profiling relied on immunoSEQ multiplex PCR, and the TCRdb table lists in-frame clones only, not all of them. V, J and clone size derive from that table, while D and trimming were established from the DNA sequence. The table has around 250,000 clones, 80% to 90% seen once; the top ten hold approximately 10%. This sample stems from a study of blood T cell repertoires in COVID-19. Study summary: Sites in the United States, Italy and Spain provided acute and convalescent COVID-19 samples. PBMCs, B-cell-depleted T cells, or T cells provided the cDNA or gDNA that made up the material.

The V end lost 5 bases, the J end lost 3 bases, and 11 bases lay between the germline ends. Germline CDR1 is SGHTA and CDR2 is FQGNSA. The CDR3 sequence is 15 residues long. Seattle participants joined during active infection and were tracked over time. The gene calls are TRBV7-2 and TRBJ2-6; D gene uncertain. This sequence was found in a woman aged 65 to 85 with COVID-19, enrolled during active disease. What was sequenced was peripheral blood. The CDR3 here is CASSPRRGGANVLTF. The CDR3 nucleotides read TGTGCCAGCAGCCCGCGACGAGGTGGGGCCAACGTCCTGACTTTC.